One and the same sample provided the 13 T cell receptor beta chains below, sequenced in a study of T cells in Graves' hyperthyroidism and ophthalmopathy. TCR beta CDR3 regions were amplified from RNA transcripts. Primed by the HTBI set, a first-round RT-PCR was run on the TCR CDR3. TCRdb reprocessed the multiplex PCR reads via MiXCR and lists one record per CDR3 protein. Of about 680,000 distinct CDR3 sequences listed, 30% to 40% are singletons. Material for sequencing was blood. Every receptor here comes from a woman aged 40-49 years with Graves' hyperthyroidism.

This clonotype has just a few counts. The chain employs TRBV6-5 and TRBJ1-1; D ambiguous. This CDR3 region has 15 residues. CDR1 MNHEY and CDR2 SVGAGI come from the germline V gene. The V end was cut by 3 bases, the J end by 3 bases, with 14 bases between. The CDR3 here is CASSYVAEFHTEAFF. CDR3 coding DNA: TGTGCCAGCAGTTATGTCGCGGAATTTCACACTGAAGCTTTCTTT.

CDR3 residues: CASSRRFTDTQYF. The DNA of the CDR3 is TGTGCCAGCAGCCGGAGATTCACAGATACGCAGTATTTT. This rearrangement joins TRBV7-2 to TRBJ2-3; D not certain. CDR3 size: 13 residues. V was cut by 5 bases and J by 2 bases, with 8 bases left in between. The germline V gene encodes CDR1 SGHTA and CDR2 FQGNSA. The variable domain in full, completed from reference TRBV7-2 and TRBJ2-3, reads GAGVSQSPSNKVTEKGKDVELRCDPISGHTALYWYRQSLGQGLEFLIYFQGNSAPDKSGLPSDRFSAERTGGSVSTLTIQRTQQEDSAVYLCASSRRFTDTQYFGPGTRLTVL.

This clonotype occurred many times. V gene TRBV19 combines with J gene TRBJ1-5; 9 positions match TRBD1. Germline assignment: CDR1 LNHDA and CDR2 SQIVND (reference sequence). The CDR3 extends over 15 amino acids. The V segment lost 10 bases and the J segment 4 bases; nucleotides outside the gene matches: 11. The DNA for the CDR3 is TGTGCCACTAGGGACAGGGCAATGGGGAATCAGCCCCAGCATTTT. This encodes CATRDRAMGNQPQHF.

This clonotype was found a few times. The DNA for the CDR3 is TGTGCCAGGATCCGGGACGGGACCTCCTACGAGCAGTACTTC. Its protein is CARIRDGTSYEQYF. The rearrangement joins TRBV19 to TRBJ2-7; D is tentatively TRBD1 or TRBD2 (5 bases each). CDR3 length: 14 amino acids. Germline loops: CDR1 LNHDA, CDR2 SQIVND (reference sequence). V lost 9 bases to trimming and J lost 0 bases, with 15 bases between them.

The J gene is TRBJ2-7, the V gene TRBV21-1; the table's D call of TRBD1 was not tested on the DNA. TRBV21-1 is noted as a pseudogene. The CDR3 consists of 15 residues. CDR3 in amino acids: CASSKAGTGGGEQYF. In DNA form, the CDR3 reads TGTGCCAGCAGCAAGGCGGGGACAGGGGGAGGCGAGCAGTACTTC.

This clonotype appeared many times. The V gene is TRBV14, the J gene TRBJ1-1, with unresolved D. Trimming pared 0 bases from V and 6 bases from J, leaving 14 bases between. The V gene's germline CDR1 is SGHDN and CDR2 FVKESK. The CDR3 is 15 amino acids. CDR3 sequence: CASSQDDAGLAEAFF. Written as DNA, the CDR3 is TGTGCCAGCAGCCAAGACGATGCAGGTCTGGCTGAAGCTTTCTTT.

The genes are TRBV29-1 and TRBJ1-2, with D possibly TRBD1 on 6 matching bases. The CDR3 runs 12 residues. V lost 6 bases and J 3 bases, leaving 11 bases between the germline ends. Per germline, CDR1 SQVTM and CDR2 ANQGSEA. The CDR3 DNA reads as TGCAGCGTGGGGACACCATACTATGGCTACACCTTC. Protein: CSVGTPYYGYTF.

The chain couples TRBV5-4 to TRBJ2-7; 9 nucleotides align to TRBD2. V gave up 4 bases and J gave up 4 bases; unmatched junction bases: 12. This CDR3 spans 16 amino acids. Germline V lookup: CDR1 SGHNT, CDR2 YYREEE (reference sequence). DNA for the CDR3: TGTGCCAGCAGCCAGGGTGGCGCGGGAGGGTATTACGAGCAGTACTTC. Translating gives CASSQGGAGGYYEQYF. The full variable domain, completed using reference TRBV5-4 and TRBJ2-7, is ETGVTQSPTHLIKTRGQQVTLRCSSQSGHNTVSWYQQALGQGPQFIFQYYREEENGRGNFPPRFSGLQFPNYSSELNVNALELDDSALYLCASSQGGAGGYYEQYFGPGTRLTVT.

This clonotype was picked up a small number of times. The gene calls are TRBV20-1 and TRBJ1-5; 8 bases are shared with TRBD1. Unmatched junction bases numbered 7, after V lost 0 bases and J lost 6 bases. Germline V gene data show CDR1 as DFQATT and CDR2 as SNEGSKA (reference sequence). The CDR3 consists of 15 residues. CDR3 sequence reads: CSARDNDRGVQPQHF. For the CDR3, the DNA is TGCAGTGCTAGAGACAACGACAGGGGTGTTCAGCCCCAGCATTTT.

This clonotype has more than one count but fewer than ten. The CDR3 spells CASRQGPAEAFF. In DNA, the CDR3 is TGTGCCAGCAGACAGGGTCCGGCTGAAGCTTTCTTT. The V call is TRBV12-3 or TRBV12-4, the J call TRBJ1-1; perhaps TRBD1 as D (6 bases). This CDR3 region has 12 residues. V was pared by 6 bases and J by 6 bases, with 11 bases between.

The chain carries TRBV19 and TRBJ1-1, with TRBD1 as a possible D gene (6 bases). The CDR3 totals 13 residues. Germline V gives CDR1 LNHDA, CDR2 SQIVND (reference sequence). Between the trimmed V and J ends, which lost 7 bases and 6 bases, there was a span of 15 bases. Here the CDR3 reads CASKGGFESEAFF. The DNA of the CDR3 is TGTGCCAGTAAAGGGGGATTTGAATCTGAAGCTTTCTTT.

This clonotype was observed many times. V and J are TRBV20-1 and TRBJ1-1; weak D call: TRBD1 (6 bases). V was shortened by 1 base and J by 1 base, with 10 bases between the two germline ends. The germline V gene encodes CDR1 DFQATT and CDR2 SNEGSKA (reference sequence). The CDR3 runs 14 residues. CDR3 protein: CSARVQGPNTEAFF. In nucleotides, the CDR3 is TGCAGTGCTAGAGTTCAGGGGCCGAACACTGAAGCTTTCTTT.

In this sample, this clonotype turned up a few times. The chain joins TRBV6-6 to TRBJ1-4; 9 nucleotides agree with TRBD1. Looked up from germline, CDR1 is MNHNY and CDR2 is SVGAGI (reference sequence). The V gene end was trimmed by 5 bases and the J gene end by 7 bases; junction bases not matched to a gene: 5. This CDR3 is 14 amino acids long. The CDR3 DNA follows: TGTGCCAGCAGTCGGGACAGGGTCGGTGAAAAACTGTTTTTT. Amino acids: CASSRDRVGEKLFF.